One sample yielded the 30 T cell receptor beta chains listed below, sequenced in a study of CD8 T cells in Susac syndrome. cDNA came from roughly 0.53 to 1 ug RNA primed by random hexamers. MiXCR, applied by TCRdb to the immunoSEQ multiplex PCR reads, yields one record per CDR3 protein. The table has over 100,000 distinct CDR3 sequences, over 90% seen once. The source material was CD4+ T cells from PBMCs. The receptors come from a human donor in good health.

This clonotype occurred a few times. The genes are TRBV12-3 or TRBV12-4 and TRBJ2-7; D gene uncertain. The CDR3 is 12 residues long. Trimming took 3 bases from V and 3 from J, leaving 6 bases between them. The CDR3 coding sequence is TGTGCCAGCAGTTTCGGCGGCTACGAGCAGTACTTC. It encodes CASSFGGYEQYF.

DNA for the CDR3: TGTGCCAGTAGTATCGAAGGGAACACTGAAGCTTTCTTT. Its protein is CASSIEGNTEAFF. The V gene is TRBV19, the J gene TRBJ1-1; D remains unclear. The CDR3 loop spans 13 amino acids. V was cut by 3 bases and J by 1 base, with 6 bases left in between. CDR1 LNHDA and CDR2 SQIVND come from the germline V gene (reference sequence). Filled out from reference TRBV19 and TRBJ1-1, the complete variable domain reads DGGITQSPKYLFRKEGQNVTLSCEQNLNHDAMYWYRQDPGQGLRLIYYSQIVNDFQKGDIAEGYSVSREKKESFPLTVTSAQKNPTAFYLCASSIEGNTEAFFGQGTRLTVV.

The chain joins TRBV2 to TRBJ1-1, with 8 positions matching TRBD1. The CDR3 totals 16 residues. Per the germline V gene, CDR1 is SNHLY and CDR2 is FYNNEI. Trimming at V came to 1 base and at J to 4 bases, leaving 8 bases not matched to a gene. The CDR3 region is CASSEEGQGFGTEAFF. Written as DNA, the CDR3 is TGTGCCAGCAGTGAAGAAGGACAGGGTTTCGGCACTGAAGCTTTCTTT. The full variable domain, with the rest looked up from reference TRBV2 and TRBJ1-1, is EPEVTQTPSHQVTQMGQEVILRCVPISNHLYFYWYRQILGQKVEFLVSFYNNEISEKSEIFDDQFSVERPDGSNFTLKIRSTKLEDSAMYFCASSEEGQGFGTEAFFGQGTRLTVV.

The chain carries TRBV12-3 or TRBV12-4 and TRBJ1-5; no definite D call. Trimming left V 3 bases short and J 7 bases short, with 7 bases between. The CDR3 runs to 12 residues. CDR3 sequence: CASSFLGQPQHF. CDR3 sequence (DNA): TGTGCCAGCAGTTTTCTGGGACAGCCCCAGCATTTT.

The gene calls are TRBV6-2 or TRBV6-3 and TRBJ2-5; the D gene could be TRBD1 or TRBD2 (6 bases each). The germline V gene has CDR1 MNHEY and CDR2 SVGEGT. Trimming pared 4 bases from V and 0 bases from J, leaving 15 bases between. This CDR3 has 16 residues. CDR3 sequence: CASSWGAGFYQETQYF. The CDR3 nucleotides read TGTGCCAGCAGTTGGGGGGCAGGGTTCTACCAAGAGACCCAGTACTTC.

V usage is TRBV7-3 and J usage is TRBJ2-1, with D perhaps being TRBD1 or TRBD2 (5 bases each). From germline, CDR1 is SGHTA and CDR2 FQGTGA. The CDR3 extends over 12 amino acids. The CDR3 region is CARAGATMSSFF. Here the CDR3 DNA reads TGTGCACGGGCCGGGGCTACAATGAGCAGTTTCTTC.

The chain joins TRBV5-1 to TRBJ2-1, with 10 bases identical to TRBD2. Germline V gives CDR1 SGHRS, CDR2 YFSETQ. J gave up 8 bases and V 0 bases, and 8 bases lay outside the gene matches. The CDR3 is 16 amino acids. The DNA for the CDR3 is TGCGCCAGCAGCTTGGGGGAACTAGCGGGGTCGGATGAGCAGTTCTTC. As protein: CASSLGELAGSDEQFF.

The genes are TRBV7-2 and TRBJ2-7, with 13 bases fitting TRBD2. The CDR3 has 15 amino acids. The germline CDR1 and CDR2 sequences are SGHTA and FQGNSA. J was trimmed by 6 bases and V by 4 bases; bases with no gene match: 6. The CDR3 coding sequence is TGTGCCAGCAGCTCTACTAGCGGGGGGGCCCTCGAGCAGTACTTC. Translating it yields CASSSTSGGALEQYF.

The V call is TRBV7-3, the J call TRBJ2-1; TRBD2 agrees at 9 bases. Germline V lookup: CDR1 SGHTA, CDR2 FQGTGA. The CDR3 is made up of 17 amino acids. J lost 2 bases, V lost 2 bases, and 7 bases had no gene match. DNA of the CDR3: TGTGCCAGCAGCTTACAATCGGCGGGGGGGCCCTACAATGAGCAGTTCTTC. It encodes CASSLQSAGGPYNEQFF.

This chain joins TRBV29-1 and TRBJ1-2; tentative D call: TRBD1 (5 bases). Trimming shortened V by 5 bases and J by 3 bases, and 31 bases separated the two germline ends. Germline V gene sequence: CDR1 SQVTM, CDR2 ANQGSEA. CDR3 size: 19 residues. This chain's CDR3 is CSVTGGKGDRLEGYYGYTF. CDR3 coding DNA: TGCAGCGTTACCGGGGGAAAAGGGGATCGACTAGAGGGTTACTATGGCTACACCTTC.

The table lists this clonotype with a count of one. The chain employs TRBV19 and TRBJ2-2, with 11 bases aligning to TRBD2. Germline V gene sequence: CDR1 LNHDA, CDR2 SQIVND (reference sequence). With 3 bases clipped from V and 5 bases from J, the junction kept 2 bases outside the gene matches. The CDR3 extends over 15 amino acids. The CDR3 is CASSIRLAGTGELFF. The CDR3 DNA reads TGTGCCAGTAGTATCAGACTAGCGGGGACCGGGGAGCTGTTTTTT.

The chain is built from TRBV5-1 and TRBJ2-5; D gene uncertain. The CDR3 sequence is 13 residues long. The germline V gene has CDR1 SGHRS and CDR2 YFSETQ. With 0 bases removed from V and 5 bases from J, the gap between germline ends came to 8 bases. The CDR3 nucleotides read TGCGCCAGCAGCTTGGATGTCGAGGAGACCCAGTACTTC. Its translation: CASSLDVEETQYF. The entire variable domain, with the rest obtained from reference TRBV5-1 and TRBJ2-5, is as follows: KAGVTQTPRYLIKTRGQQVTLSCSPISGHRSVSWYQQTPGQGLQFLFEYFSETQRNKGNFPGRFSGRQFSNSRSEMNVSTLELGDSALYLCASSLDVEETQYFGPGTRLLVL.

The sample holds a few counts of this clonotype. The genes are TRBV6-5 and TRBJ2-7; D could derive from TRBD1 or TRBD2 (5 bases each). Trimming removed 5 bases at V and 0 bases at J, with 11 bases between. This CDR3 contains 14 residues. CDR1 is MNHEY, CDR2 SVGAGI, per germline. CDR3 amino acids: CASSARDHSYEQYF. CDR3 nucleotide sequence: TGTGCCAGCAGTGCCCGGGACCACTCCTACGAGCAGTACTTC.

V gene TRBV29-1 combines with J gene TRBJ1-3; D call uncertain. This CDR3 has 15 amino acids. Germline V lookup: CDR1 SQVTM, CDR2 ANQGSEA. The V end was cut by 0 bases, the J end by 2 bases, with 11 bases between. CDR3 amino acids: CSVEDPGSPGNTIYF. In nucleotides, the CDR3 is TGCAGCGTTGAAGATCCCGGGTCTCCTGGAAACACCATATATTTT.

The rearrangement joins TRBV7-2 to TRBJ2-1, with D uncertain. In germline, CDR1 is SGHTA, CDR2 FQGNSA. This CDR3 has 11 amino acids. The V end lost 3 bases, the J end lost 9 bases, and 6 bases lay between the germline ends. The CDR3 reads CASSLTTEQFF. CDR3 coding DNA: TGTGCCAGCAGCTTGACGACTGAGCAGTTCTTC.

The J gene is TRBJ2-6, the V gene TRBV13; no firm D call. The CDR3 is made up of 16 amino acids. The V end was cut by 2 bases, the J end by 0 bases, with 8 bases between. Germline lookup yields CDR1 PRHDT and CDR2 FYEKMQ (reference sequence). CDR3 amino acids: CASSLFLASGANVLTF. In nucleotides, the CDR3 is TGTGCCAGCAGCTTATTCCTGGCCTCTGGGGCCAACGTCCTGACTTTC.

The V gene is TRBV27, the J gene TRBJ2-7; D is possibly TRBD1 (6 bases). Germline assignment: CDR1 MNHEY and CDR2 SMNVEV (reference sequence). V was trimmed by 4 bases and J by 2 bases, leaving 12 bases between them. There are 14 residues in the CDR3. As DNA, the CDR3 is TGTGCCAGCAGTTCCCGGGACACCACCTACGAGCAGTACTTC. Its translation: CASSSRDTTYEQYF.

This chain uses TRBV28 with TRBJ2-7; 10 bases line up with TRBD1. The CDR3 sequence is 15 residues long. The germline V gene encodes CDR1 MDHEN and CDR2 SYDVKM. Unmatched junction bases numbered 7, after V lost 7 bases and J lost 1 base. The CDR3 nucleotides read TGTGCCAGCATCCGACCGGGACAGGGGTCCTACGAGCAGTACTTC. Translated, it gives CASIRPGQGSYEQYF.

The rearrangement links TRBV7-2 to TRBJ2-7; 9 nucleotides line up with TRBD2. The CDR3 runs to 19 residues. Germline V CDR1 and CDR2: SGHTA, FQGNSA. The trim removed 1 base at V and 3 bases at J, leaving 16 bases unmatched. CDR3 region: CASSLGLGLAPVEGYEQYF. Here the CDR3 DNA reads TGTGCCAGCAGCTTAGGCCTTGGACTAGCGCCAGTGGAGGGCTACGAGCAGTACTTC. The full variable domain, completed using reference TRBV7-2 and TRBJ2-7, is GAGVSQSPSNKVTEKGKDVELRCDPISGHTALYWYRQSLGQGLEFLIYFQGNSAPDKSGLPSDRFSAERTGGSVSTLTIQRTQQEDSAVYLCASSLGLGLAPVEGYEQYFGPGTRLTVT.

This chain links TRBV3-1 with TRBJ2-2, with D unclear. The length of the CDR3 is 13 residues. Germline values: CDR1 LGHDT, CDR2 YNNKEL (reference sequence). With 1 base removed from V and 6 bases from J, the gap between germline ends came to 6 bases. CDR3 loop: CASSQVTAGELFF. The CDR3 DNA reads as TGTGCCAGCAGCCAAGTTACAGCCGGGGAGCTGTTTTTT.

This clonotype was counted once. The chain employs TRBV7-2 and TRBJ2-3; 8 bases are shared with TRBD2. The CDR3 extends over 17 amino acids. Unmatched junction bases numbered 7, after V lost 0 bases and J lost 2 bases. Germline V gene sequence: CDR1 SGHTA, CDR2 FQGNSA. This chain's CDR3 is CASSLASTSVYTDTQYF. DNA of the CDR3: TGTGCCAGCAGCTTAGCTTCGACTAGCGTATACACAGATACGCAGTATTTT.

The V gene is TRBV20-1, the J gene TRBJ2-3; D unclear. The V end was cut by 2 bases, the J end by 4 bases, with 7 bases between. Per the germline V gene, CDR1 is DFQATT and CDR2 is SNEGSKA (reference sequence). CDR3 length equals 12 residues. This CDR3 is CSARPLADTQYF. CDR3 nucleotides: TGCAGTGCTAGACCCCTGGCAGATACGCAGTATTTT.

The chain recombines TRBV5-6 with TRBJ2-6; no firm D call. The germline gives CDR1 SGHDT, CDR2 YYEEEE. Trimming removed 0 bases from V and 6 bases from J, with 7 bases in between. This CDR3 region has 14 residues. The CDR3 region is CASSLEVEANVLTF. CDR3 nucleotides: TGTGCCAGCAGCTTGGAAGTGGAGGCCAACGTCCTGACTTTC.

The chain combines TRBV7-2 with TRBJ2-3; D might be TRBD2 (6 bases). The V end lost 4 bases, the J end lost 8 bases, and 16 bases lay between the germline ends. The CDR3 sequence is 14 residues long. Germline-derived CDR1 and CDR2 are SGHTA and FQGNSA. The CDR3, as DNA: TGTGCCAGCAGCTCAGGAGGGGCCCCTAGTACGCAGTATTTT. This codes for CASSSGGAPSTQYF.

The genes are TRBV14 and TRBJ1-2; 8 positions match TRBD1. Germline lookup yields CDR1 SGHDN and CDR2 FVKESK. This CDR3 has 17 residues. Trimming took 5 bases from V and 1 from J; bases not matched to a gene: 12. The CDR3 nucleotides are TGTGCCAGCAGCTCCGGGACAGGCTACGATTTTAACTATGGCTACACCTTC. Amino acids: CASSSGTGYDFNYGYTF.

V and J are TRBV2 and TRBJ2-4, with 7 bases lining up with TRBD1. CDR3 size: 16 residues. V trimming: 11 bases; J trimming: 0 bases; junction bases outside the gene matches: 13. In germline, CDR1 is SNHLY, CDR2 FYNNEI. This CDR3 is CAALGQTTLAKNIQYF. DNA for the CDR3: TGTGCCGCTCTGGGACAGACTACTCTAGCCAAAAACATTCAGTACTTC.

The chain couples TRBV7-9 to TRBJ2-7; D could derive from TRBD1 or TRBD2 (6 bases each). CDR1 and CDR2 (germline): SEHNR, FQNEAQ (reference sequence). This CDR3 contains 12 residues. Trimming removed 11 bases at V and 2 bases at J, with 13 bases between. For the CDR3, the DNA is TGTGCCTCTACCGGGGGCCCCTACGAGCAGTACTTC. Translation: CASTGGPYEQYF.

This clonotype was recorded only once. This chain uses TRBV7-2 with TRBJ2-7; the match to TRBD1 covers 8 bases. The germline CDR1 and CDR2 sequences are SGHTA and FQGNSA. V shed 1 base, J shed 3 bases, and the junction held 2 bases outside the gene matches. The CDR3 extends over 14 amino acids. CDR3 DNA: TGTGCCAGCAGCTTAGGACAGGGGCTCTACGAGCAGTACTTC. Amino acids: CASSLGQGLYEQYF.

The CDR3 loop is CSARDLVAGDTQYF. The CDR3 DNA reads as TGCAGTGCTAGAGATCTGGTAGCGGGAGATACGCAGTATTTT. The genes are TRBV20-1 and TRBJ2-3; 7 bases are a match to TRBD2. The junction had 5 bases not matched to a gene; V was cut back by 0 bases and J by 5 bases. The CDR3 runs 14 residues. Looked up from germline, CDR1 is DFQATT and CDR2 is SNEGSKA (reference sequence).

This chain uses TRBV10-3 with TRBJ1-2; 7 bases are a match to TRBD1. V was pared by 11 bases and J by 5 bases, with 8 bases of the junction left unmatched. The CDR3 loop spans 12 amino acids. The V gene's germline CDR1 is ENHRY and CDR2 SYGVKD. The chain's CDR3 is CAVTGTEYGYTF. DNA for the CDR3: TGTGCCGTGACAGGGACAGAGTATGGCTACACCTTC.